The text below deals with one TCR beta chain. Its target is not known. Trimming left V 0 bases short and J 3 bases short, with 9 bases between. Germline lookup yields CDR1 SGDLS and CDR2 YYNGEE. The CDR3 is made up of 15 amino acids. This entry comes from a study of Tregs in tolerant kidney transplant recipients. Broader study findings: This study did not directly address biological reproducibility.

Clones were sequenced by immunoSEQ multiplex PCR, and TCRdb holds only the in-frame ones, with some missing. The repertoire holds tens of thousands of clones, 93% seen once, with around 1.6% in the top ten. The nonmyeloablative bone marrow transplants came from related graft donors, with transient mixed chimerism. The sequence was collected from a human patient who received a combined kidney and bone marrow transplant. T cells may partly derive from the graft donor. The J gene is TRBJ2-2, the V gene TRBV9, with D uncertain. The specimen was CD4+ T cells from blood (PBMCs), collected 12 months after the transplant. The CDR3 DNA sequence: TGTGCCAGCAGCGTAGCTTCCCTCCACACCGGGGAGCTGTTTTTT. It translates to CASSVASLHTGELFF.